This TCR beta chain is from a study of T-cell memory formation after mild COVID-19. The study's findings and limits: Cross-reactive memory apparently joined, as some responding clones appeared in pre-infection memory. Clones shrinking from day 15 to 85 showed even CD4/CD8 mixes; later expanders tilted CD4+.

Each CDR3 protein is one row after TCRdb ran MiXCR on the 5' RACE reads. Of just under 350,000 distinct CDR3 sequences in the sample, 10% to 15% were seen once. As regards this clonotype: Its matching antigen is unknown.

The origin of this receptor is a young man who had mild COVID-19 (a few samples of this study predate the infection). Cell type and time point are not known. The specimen sequenced was PBMCs or a T cell subset sorted from them (not recorded which).

As DNA, the CDR3 is TGTGCCAGCAGTTACCGACAGGAAAACATTCAGTACTTC. As protein: CASSYRQENIQYF. This chain joins TRBV6-6 and TRBJ2-4; D is perhaps TRBD1 (6 bases). In germline, CDR1 is MNHNY, CDR2 SVGAGI (reference sequence). V lost 2 bases, J lost 5 bases, and 7 bases lay in between. The CDR3 runs to 13 residues.